This is a list of T cell receptor beta chains from one sample in a study of identical twins. TCRdb re-derived calls from the 5' RACE reads in MiXCR, one entry per CDR3 protein. Of about 700,000 distinct CDR3 sequences listed, 5.5% to 6.5% are singletons. Sequencing was carried out using naive T cells sorted from blood. These receptors were taken from a man between 18 and 35 years old in good health. Each CDR3 is given without its conserved first and last residue.

v_gene	CDR3aa
TRBV18	ASSRKGGTEAF
TRBV12-3/TRBV12-4	ASSWTSGRRDTQY
TRBV27	ASSSPISGNSPLH
TRBV19	ASMLGVNSPLH
TRBV6-2/TRBV6-3	ASSDHAGFGANVLT
TRBV7-9	ASSFDATNEKLF
TRBV20-1	SARVRGENTEAF
TRBV29-1	STTTGAVYGYT
TRBV5-1	ASSLAPGGDQPQH
TRBV6-1	ASSDLWRTGELF
TRBV11-1	ASSLERLAGPRRRNEQY
TRBV5-5	ASSLGGVTKDLQNIQY
TRBV5-5	ASSLDGQGYTEAF
TRBV29-1	SVEVGTGDIYGYT
TRBV12-3/TRBV12-4	AISFHSGNTIY
TRBV18	ASSPGDLGVNTEAF
TRBV20-1	SARVRREYGDTGELF
TRBV20-1	SARGAPSSGANVLT
TRBV7-9	ASSDSSSYEQY
TRBV5-1	ASSFQIQETQY
TRBV7-2	ASSYDRASYNEQF
TRBV20-1	SGVRGSYNEQF
TRBV9	ASSSGTGSLEQY
TRBV10-2	ASSDLKGATYEQY
TRBV6-2/TRBV6-3	ASSWGHRNFGYNEQF
TRBV18	ASSPELYEQF
TRBV20-1	SARNLAGVMETQY
TRBV29-1	SVARSGTGSNTGELF
TRBV11-2	ASSKGSDTQY
TRBV12-3/TRBV12-4	ASSLYQSYGYT
TRBV20-1	SAIPGTGGADTQY
TRBV28	ASSPPESYEQY
TRBV3-1	ASTQGGIAGELF
TRBV4-1	ASSRLTGRAGANVLT
TRBV2	ASSDAQGKGYT
TRBV6-2/TRBV6-3	ASGETSGQNNEQF
TRBV27	ASSYQQGPWSEQY
TRBV6-2/TRBV6-3	ASSYLSGRAYNEQF
TRBV21-1	ASSKASGYKNEQF
TRBV9	ASSVVSTTEQF
TRBV29-1	SGGRVGGDTQY
TRBV28	ASSPRTSGRAISYNEQF
TRBV5-1	ASSLSARDRAPYEQY
TRBV7-6	ASSPNWGRSEKLF
TRBV10-3	AISSHASYNEQF
TRBV7-8	ASSSRGPLDTQY
TRBV27	ASSLVGTSGIYNEQF
TRBV4-3	ASSQEGQETYEQY
TRBV6-2/TRBV6-3	ASSFLAEGEYEQY
TRBV6-5	ASSSERDSYNEQF
TRBV20-1	SATGLSAGGKYEQY
TRBV12-3/TRBV12-4	AINLAGPSTDTQY
TRBV29-1	SVAGSYGYT